This T cell receptor beta chain was sequenced during a study of cytomegalovirus exposure and HLA in healthy donors. Both 60 Vbeta primers and 13 Jbeta primers went into the PCR. Here immunoSEQ multiplex PCR was the method, and the copy in TCRdb shows in-frame clones only, minus some. In all, the sample yields around 71,000 clones. The sequenced material came from PBMCs. This TCR derives from a woman aged 30 to 39 in good health and CMV-seronegative.

The CDR3 here is CASSLQGTHEQYF. In DNA, the CDR3 is TGTGCCAGCAGTTTACAGGGGACCCACGAGCAGTACTTC. The V gene is TRBV28, the J gene TRBJ2-7; weak D call: TRBD1 (6 bases). The length of the CDR3 is 13 residues. Between the trimmed V and J ends, which lost 2 bases and 5 bases, there was a span of 10 bases. Germline CDR1 reads MDHEN; CDR2 reads SYDVKM.